One sample yielded the 30 T cell receptor beta chains listed below, sequenced in a study of sequential checkpoint blockade in melanoma. Here immunoSEQ multiplex PCR was the method, and the copy in TCRdb shows in-frame clones only, minus some. The profile shows about 14,000 clones, more than 70% of them singletons. Treatment indicated: randomized to nivolumab then ipilimumab (arm A) or the reverse (arm B). The specimen was CD8+ T cells sorted from blood (inferred from file names), collected from a patient given nivolumab and ipilimumab in sequence. These receptors originate from a human patient with melanoma. Some clones in this sample may be carry-over from other donors' samples.

The rearrangement links TRBV5-1 to TRBJ2-3; 10 nucleotides match TRBD2. The trim removed 1 base at V and 4 bases at J, leaving 3 bases unmatched. Germline CDR1 and CDR2: SGHRS and YFSETQ. The CDR3 is 15 residues long. The CDR3 DNA reads TGCGCCAGCAGCTTGACTAGCGGGGCGTCAGATACGCAGTATTTT. Amino acid sequence: CASSLTSGASDTQYF.

This chain links TRBV9 with TRBJ2-7; 10 bases agree with TRBD2. Germline CDR1 and CDR2: SGDLS and YYNGEE. After removal of 0 bases from V and 3 bases from J, the junction contained 3 bases not matched to a gene. The CDR3 runs 15 residues. The CDR3 DNA reads TGTGCCAGCAGCGTAGGAGCGGGGGGGGACTACGAGCAGTACTTC. This translates into CASSVGAGGDYEQYF.

This sequence joins TRBV29-1 and TRBJ1-6; 9 nucleotides align to TRBD1. Trimming took 6 bases from V and 7 from J; bases not matched to a gene: 7. The CDR3 has 14 amino acids. The germline V gene encodes CDR1 SQVTM and CDR2 ANQGSEA. Written as DNA, the CDR3 is TGCAGCGTAAAGACAGGGGGAACCAATTCACCCCTCCACTTT. Amino acid sequence: CSVKTGGTNSPLHF.

The chain employs TRBV4-2 and TRBJ1-1; unclear D gene. Per the germline V gene, CDR1 is LGHNA and CDR2 is YNFKEQ. V lost 1 base and J 8 bases, leaving 11 bases between the germline ends. This CDR3 is 13 amino acids long. The CDR3 region has the DNA TGTGCCAGCAGCCAAGCCCTTGGGAGAGAAGCTTTCTTT. It is translated as CASSQALGREAFF.

The CDR3 DNA reads as TGTGCCTGGAGTGTAGTCTCATGCAGAAGTCCGAACACTGAAGCTTTCTTT. Its translation is CAWSVVSCRSPNTEAFF. The chain recombines TRBV30 with TRBJ1-1, with D uncertain. CDR3 length: 17 residues. The germline V and J ends were trimmed by 0 bases and 1 base, with 18 bases remaining between them. Germline assignment: CDR1 GTSNPN and CDR2 SVGIG (reference sequence).

The chain is built from TRBV2 and TRBJ1-1, with 9 bases fitting TRBD1. J lost 5 bases, V lost 6 bases, and 4 bases had no gene match. CDR1 SNHLY and CDR2 FYNNEI come from the germline V gene. The CDR3 totals 13 residues. The CDR3, as DNA: TGTGCCAGCAGGACAGGGGGGGGAACTGAAGCTTTCTTT. Translated: CASRTGGGTEAFF.

J is TRBJ1-3 and V is TRBV7-8; 10 bases are shared with TRBD1. Per germline, CDR1 SGHVS and CDR2 FQNEAQ. Unmatched junction bases numbered 0, after V lost 1 base and J lost 0 bases. The CDR3 totals 16 residues. The chain's CDR3 is CASSLGTGGSGNTIYF. CDR3 DNA: TGTGCCAGCAGCTTAGGGACAGGGGGCTCTGGAAACACCATATATTTT.

This rearrangement joins TRBV28 to TRBJ2-5; weak D call: TRBD1 (5 bases). The J call may be in error: the DNA end matches TRBJ2-7 better. CDR3 length: 14 amino acids. CDR1 is MDHEN, CDR2 SYDVKM, per germline. The CDR3 loop reads CASSFDNRPYEQYF. The CDR3 DNA is TGTGCCAGCAGTTTTGACAACAGGCCCTACGAGCAGTACTTC.

V and J are TRBV5-1 and TRBJ2-4; TRBD2 might be the D (7 bases). Germline lookup yields CDR1 SGHRS and CDR2 YFSETQ. CDR3 length: 16 amino acids. V was clipped by 1 base and J by 1 base, with 12 bases between them. This chain's CDR3 is CASSLYGGPAKNIQYF. DNA of the CDR3: TGCGCCAGCAGCTTGTACGGGGGGCCTGCCAAAAACATTCAGTACTTC.

The chain combines TRBV27 with TRBJ1-2; 8 nucleotides match TRBD1. The V segment lost 4 bases and the J segment 2 bases; nucleotides outside the gene matches: 3. There are 14 residues in the CDR3. Germline CDR1 MNHEY, CDR2 SMNVEV (reference sequence). The CDR3, as DNA: TGTGCCAGCAGTTACCAGGGGGCAAACTATGGCTACACCTTC. It codes for CASSYQGANYGYTF.

The CDR3 sequence is CASSQGGQGTHEQYF. In DNA, the CDR3 is TGCGCCAGCAGCCAAGGGGGGCAGGGTACCCACGAGCAGTACTTC. The chain employs TRBV4-3 and TRBJ2-7; weak D call: TRBD1 (6 bases). Per germline, CDR1 LGHNA and CDR2 YSLEER. V was shortened by 1 base and J by 5 bases, with 15 bases between the two germline ends. CDR3 size: 15 residues.

For the CDR3, the DNA is TGTGCCAGCTCACCAAGTCGGTGGGGCCCCTACGAGCAGTACTTC. It yields the protein CASSPSRWGPYEQYF. The J gene is TRBJ2-7, the V gene TRBV18; weak D call: TRBD1 (5 bases). Germline CDR1 is KGHSH and CDR2 is LQKENI. V shed 2 bases and J shed 2 bases, with 13 bases lying between them. The CDR3 has 15 residues.

The chain combines TRBV4-1 with TRBJ1-1, with D perhaps TRBD1 (5 bases). Germline V gives CDR1 MGHRA, CDR2 YSYEKL. The CDR3 spans 18 residues. V lost 0 bases, J lost 0 bases, and 17 bases lay in between. This CDR3 is CASSQDGSRTPMNTEAFF. The CDR3 nucleotides are TGCGCCAGCAGCCAAGATGGGTCGCGGACACCTATGAACACTGAAGCTTTCTTT.

Comment on this clone: The likely explanation is a read error, given a far larger clone one base away. At the DNA level, this CDR3 is encoded by other sequences in the same sample as well. This chain uses TRBV7-6 with TRBJ1-1; no reliable D call. Trimming removed 5 bases at V and 1 base at J, with 8 bases between. Germline V lookup: CDR1 SGHVS, CDR2 FNYEAQ. This CDR3 is built from 13 residues. The chain's CDR3 is CASSPNRNTEAFF. The CDR3 nucleotides read TGTGCCAGCAGCCCTAATAGGAACACTGAAGCTTTCTTT.

The chain is built from TRBV7-7 and TRBJ2-5; D gene unclear. V was pared by 2 bases and J by 2 bases, with 6 bases between. This CDR3 is 13 amino acids long. The germline V gene encodes CDR1 SSHAT and CDR2 FNYEAQ (reference sequence). Here the CDR3 DNA reads TGTGCCAGCAGCTTACGCAGGCAAGAGACCCAGTACTTC. Translation: CASSLRRQETQYF.

The chain joins TRBV7-8 to TRBJ2-5; 8 bases fit TRBD2. There are 15 residues in the CDR3. The germline V gene has CDR1 SGHVS and CDR2 FQNEAQ. V shed 0 bases, J shed 5 bases, and the junction held 5 bases outside the gene matches. The CDR3: CASSLAPGGRETQYF. The CDR3 DNA reads as TGTGCCAGCAGCTTAGCACCGGGGGGGCGTGAGACCCAGTACTTC.

CDR3 bases: TGTGCCAGCACCCCAGGGGGGAGGAACTATGGCTACACCTTC. This encodes CASTPGGRNYGYTF. The chain has TRBV9 and TRBJ1-2; 7 bases line up with TRBD1. Germline assignment: CDR1 SGDLS and CDR2 YYNGEE. The CDR3 spans 14 residues. V trimming: 6 bases; J trimming: 2 bases; junction bases outside the gene matches: 7.

The chain uses TRBV5-1 and TRBJ2-1; maybe TRBD2 (6 bases). Trimming pared 2 bases from V and 4 bases from J, leaving 7 bases between. Germline CDR1 SGHRS, CDR2 YFSETQ. The CDR3 spans 13 residues. DNA of the CDR3: TGCGCCAGCAGCTTTGGGGGGTACAATGAGCAGTTCTTC. This sequence encodes CASSFGGYNEQFF.

The J gene is TRBJ2-1, the V gene TRBV4-3; 7 nucleotides agree with TRBD1. Germline V lookup: CDR1 LGHNA, CDR2 YSLEER. Trimming removed 4 bases from V and 2 bases from J; junction bases left unmatched: 8. The CDR3 length is 16 residues. CDR3 in DNA: TGCGCCAGCAGCCGGGACGACAGGGAAACCTACAATGAGCAGTTCTTC. Protein sequence: CASSRDDRETYNEQFF.

The V and J genes are TRBV9 and TRBJ1-4; TRBD1 agrees at 9 bases. Germline V gene lookup returns CDR1 SGDLS and CDR2 YYNGEE. The V segment lost 4 bases and the J segment 5 bases; nucleotides outside the gene matches: 3. This CDR3 spans 14 amino acids. CDR3: CASSPGTGNEKLFF. The CDR3 coding sequence is TGTGCCAGCAGCCCCGGGACAGGGAATGAAAAACTGTTTTTT.

The V and J genes are TRBV9 and TRBJ2-2; possible D gene TRBD2, 6 bases. V lost 0 bases, J lost 6 bases, and 15 bases lay in between. This CDR3 contains 16 residues. The germline gives CDR1 SGDLS, CDR2 YYNGEE. The CDR3 reads CASSVAAGRKAGELFF. CDR3 in DNA: TGTGCCAGCAGCGTAGCTGCAGGGAGGAAGGCCGGGGAGCTGTTTTTT.

Written as DNA, the CDR3 is TGTGCCAGCAGTAGGACAGGGCTCAAGGGCTACACCTTC. Translated: CASSRTGLKGYTF. The chain carries TRBV27 and TRBJ1-2; TRBD1 matches at 8 bases. CDR3 size: 13 residues. In germline, CDR1 is MNHEY, CDR2 SMNVEV (reference sequence). Trimming cost V 5 bases and J 8 bases; bases outside gene matches: 7.

Only a few counts were recorded for this clone. The chain combines TRBV7-9 with TRBJ2-7; D is unresolved. This CDR3 contains 13 residues. Germline V gene lookup returns CDR1 SEHNR and CDR2 FQNEAQ (reference sequence). Trimming shortened V by 2 bases and J by 5 bases, and 10 bases separated the two germline ends. CDR3 in DNA: TGTGCCAGCAGCTTAACGGGTTTTGACGAGCAGTACTTC. Translation gives CASSLTGFDEQYF.

The V call is TRBV27, the J call TRBJ2-3; 9 bases are a match to TRBD1. The germline gives CDR1 MNHEY, CDR2 SMNVEV (reference sequence). V lost 4 bases to trimming and J lost 0 bases; unmatched junction nucleotides: 8. There are 17 residues in the CDR3. CDR3 protein: CASSSPGQGLSTDTQYF. CDR3 in DNA: TGTGCCAGCAGTTCCCCCGGACAGGGGCTAAGCACAGATACGCAGTATTTT.

The V gene is TRBV9, the J gene TRBJ2-7; TRBD1 agrees at 10 bases. J gave up 2 bases and V 4 bases, and 3 bases lay outside the gene matches. The V gene's germline CDR1 is SGDLS and CDR2 YYNGEE. The CDR3 has 14 amino acids. The CDR3 sequence: CASSTGTGAYEQYF. The DNA of the CDR3 is TGTGCCAGCAGCACCGGGACAGGGGCCTACGAGCAGTACTTC.

V is TRBV7-8 and J is TRBJ2-2, with TRBD2 identical over 7 bases. CDR3 size: 16 residues. Germline CDR1 SGHVS, CDR2 FQNEAQ. J gave up 3 bases and V 1 base, and 5 bases lay outside the gene matches. CDR3 nucleotide sequence: TGTGCCAGCAGCTTAGATGGGGGGGATTACACCGGGGAGCTGTTTTTT. It is translated as CASSLDGGDYTGELFF.

In DNA form, the CDR3 reads TGCGCCAGCAGCTTGGGGGACAAGCAGTTCTTC. This encodes CASSLGDKQFF. V usage is TRBV5-1 and J usage is TRBJ2-1; D might be TRBD1 (6 bases). V was pared by 0 bases and J by 11 bases, with 6 bases between. CDR1 SGHRS and CDR2 YFSETQ come from the germline V gene. The CDR3 totals 11 residues.

The V gene is TRBV5-4, the J gene TRBJ2-1, with 9 bases identical to TRBD2. The length of the CDR3 is 16 residues. The V gene's germline CDR1 is SGHNT and CDR2 YYREEE (reference sequence). The junction had 6 bases not matched to a gene; V was cut back by 1 base and J by 4 bases. CDR3 sequence reads: CASSLKSGGFYNEQFF. The CDR3 bases are TGTGCCAGCAGCTTGAAGAGCGGGGGGTTTTACAATGAGCAGTTCTTC. The whole variable domain, filled in from reference TRBV5-4 and TRBJ2-1, reads ETGVTQSPTHLIKTRGQQVTLRCSSQSGHNTVSWYQQALGQGPQFIFQYYREEENGRGNFPPRFSGLQFPNYSSELNVNALELDDSALYLCASSLKSGGFYNEQFFGPGTRLTVL.

The chain carries TRBV9 and TRBJ1-2; D is possibly TRBD1 (5 bases). Trimming shortened V by 9 bases and J by 3 bases, and 12 bases separated the two germline ends. Germline V gene sequence: CDR1 SGDLS, CDR2 YYNGEE. CDR3 length equals 12 residues. The DNA for the CDR3 is TGTGCCACACACAGGTTGGACTATGGCTACACCTTC. Translating gives CATHRLDYGYTF.

A single count supports this clone. The chain joins TRBV15 to TRBJ1-2, with a weak D call TRBD1 (6 bases). Germline CDR1 reads LNHNV; CDR2 reads YYDKDF (reference sequence). The CDR3 extends over 15 amino acids. Trimming took off 1 base at V and 5 bases at J, with 14 bases between the two ends. CDR3 nucleotides: TGTGCCACCAGCAGAGGGGGACAAGTTCTTTATGGCTACACCTTC. Protein product: CATSRGGQVLYGYTF.